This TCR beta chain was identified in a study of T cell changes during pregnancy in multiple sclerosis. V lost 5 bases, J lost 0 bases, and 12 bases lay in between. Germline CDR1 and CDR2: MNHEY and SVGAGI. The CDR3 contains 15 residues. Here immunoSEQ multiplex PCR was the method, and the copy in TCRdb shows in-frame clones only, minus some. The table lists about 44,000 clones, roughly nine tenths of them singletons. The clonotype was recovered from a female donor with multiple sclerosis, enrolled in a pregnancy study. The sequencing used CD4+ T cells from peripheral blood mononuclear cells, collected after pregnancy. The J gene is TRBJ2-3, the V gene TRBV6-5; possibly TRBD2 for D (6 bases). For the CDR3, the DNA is TGTGCCAGCAGTCTCCGGGGACTTAGCACAGATACGCAGTATTTT. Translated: CASSLRGLSTDTQYF.